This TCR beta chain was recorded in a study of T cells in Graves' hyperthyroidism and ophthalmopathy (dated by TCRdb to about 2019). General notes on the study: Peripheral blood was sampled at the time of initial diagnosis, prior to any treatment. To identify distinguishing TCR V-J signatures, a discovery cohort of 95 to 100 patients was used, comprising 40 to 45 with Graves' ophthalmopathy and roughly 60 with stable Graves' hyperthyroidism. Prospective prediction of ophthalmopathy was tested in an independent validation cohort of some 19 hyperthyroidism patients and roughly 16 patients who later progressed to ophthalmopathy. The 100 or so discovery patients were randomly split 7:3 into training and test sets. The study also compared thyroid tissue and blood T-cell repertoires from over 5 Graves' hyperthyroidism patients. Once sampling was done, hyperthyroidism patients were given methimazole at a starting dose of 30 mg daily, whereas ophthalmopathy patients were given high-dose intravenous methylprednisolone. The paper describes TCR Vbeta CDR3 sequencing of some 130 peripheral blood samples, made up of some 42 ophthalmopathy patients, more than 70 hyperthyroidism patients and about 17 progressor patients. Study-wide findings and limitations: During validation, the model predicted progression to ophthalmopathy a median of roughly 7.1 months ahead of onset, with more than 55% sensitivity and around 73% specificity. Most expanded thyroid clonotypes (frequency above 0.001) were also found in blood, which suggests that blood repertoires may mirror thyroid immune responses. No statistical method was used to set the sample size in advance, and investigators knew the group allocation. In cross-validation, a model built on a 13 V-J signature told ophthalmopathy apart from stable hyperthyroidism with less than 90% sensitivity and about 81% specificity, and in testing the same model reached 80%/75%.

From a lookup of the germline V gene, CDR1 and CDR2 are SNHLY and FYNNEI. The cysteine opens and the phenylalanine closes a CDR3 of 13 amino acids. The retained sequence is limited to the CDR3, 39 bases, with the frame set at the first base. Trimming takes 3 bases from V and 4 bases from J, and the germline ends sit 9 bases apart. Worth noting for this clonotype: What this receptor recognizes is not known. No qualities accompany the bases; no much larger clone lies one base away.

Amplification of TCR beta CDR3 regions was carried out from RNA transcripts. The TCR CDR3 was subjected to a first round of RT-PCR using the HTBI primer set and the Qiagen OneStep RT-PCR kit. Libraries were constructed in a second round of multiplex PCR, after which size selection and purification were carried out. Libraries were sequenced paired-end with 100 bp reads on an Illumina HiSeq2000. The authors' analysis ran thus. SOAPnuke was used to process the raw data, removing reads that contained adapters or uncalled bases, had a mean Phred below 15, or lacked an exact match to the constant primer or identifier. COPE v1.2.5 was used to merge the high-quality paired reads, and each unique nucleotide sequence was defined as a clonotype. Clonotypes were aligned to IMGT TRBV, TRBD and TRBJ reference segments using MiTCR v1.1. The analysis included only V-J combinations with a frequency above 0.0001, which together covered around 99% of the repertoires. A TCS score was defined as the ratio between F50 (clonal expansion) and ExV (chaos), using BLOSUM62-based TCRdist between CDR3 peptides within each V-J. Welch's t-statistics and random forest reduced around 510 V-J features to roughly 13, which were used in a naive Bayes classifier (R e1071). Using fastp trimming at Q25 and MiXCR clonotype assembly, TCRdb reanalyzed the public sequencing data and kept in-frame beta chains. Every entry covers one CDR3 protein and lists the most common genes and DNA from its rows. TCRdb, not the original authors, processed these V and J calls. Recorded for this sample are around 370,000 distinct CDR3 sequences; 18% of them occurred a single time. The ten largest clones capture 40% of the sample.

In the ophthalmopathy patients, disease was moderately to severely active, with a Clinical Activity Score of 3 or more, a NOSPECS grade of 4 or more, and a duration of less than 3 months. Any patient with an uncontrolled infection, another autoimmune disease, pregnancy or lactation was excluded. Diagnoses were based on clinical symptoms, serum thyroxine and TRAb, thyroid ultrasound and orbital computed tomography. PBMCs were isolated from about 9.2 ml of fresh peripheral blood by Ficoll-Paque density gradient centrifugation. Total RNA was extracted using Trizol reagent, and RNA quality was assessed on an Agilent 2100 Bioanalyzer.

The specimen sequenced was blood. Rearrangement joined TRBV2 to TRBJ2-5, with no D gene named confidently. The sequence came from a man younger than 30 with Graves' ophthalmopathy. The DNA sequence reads TGTGCCAGCAGTGATTTGGTAGGAGAGACCCAGTACTTC. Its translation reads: CASSDLVGETQYF.